These 28 T cell receptor beta chains were all obtained from the same sample, sequenced in a study of T-cell memory formation after mild COVID-19. One entry per CDR3 protein results from TCRdb running MiXCR on the 5' RACE reads. The table includes approximately 350,000 distinct CDR3 sequences, 10% to 15% detected once. Specimen: PBMCs or a T cell subset sorted from them (not recorded which). The receptor set was obtained from a man younger than 35 who had mild COVID-19 (a few samples of this study predate the infection). Cell type and time point are not known.

The chain is built from TRBV2 and TRBJ2-3; perhaps TRBD2 as D (6 bases). Trimming shortened V by 0 bases and J by 8 bases, and 9 bases separated the two germline ends. The CDR3 is 13 residues long. Germline V gene lookup returns CDR1 SNHLY and CDR2 FYNNEI. The CDR3 DNA follows: TGTGCCAGCAGTGAAGCCGTGGGGGGTACGCAGTATTTT. Translated: CASSEAVGGTQYF.

The chain carries TRBV20-1 and TRBJ1-2, with TRBD1 matching 8 bases. CDR1 is DFQATT, CDR2 SNEGSKA, per germline (reference sequence). CDR3 length equals 15 residues. V trimming: 5 bases; J trimming: 0 bases; junction bases outside the gene matches: 8. The CDR3 loop is CSAAGTGDANYGYTF. The DNA for the CDR3 is TGCAGTGCTGCCGGGACAGGAGATGCTAACTATGGCTACACCTTC.

This clonotype has more than one count but fewer than ten. CDR3 loop: CASSSEGTEAFF. As DNA, the CDR3 is TGCGCCAGCAGCTCGGAGGGGACTGAAGCTTTCTTT. The J gene is TRBJ1-1, the V gene TRBV5-1; possibly TRBD1 for D (5 bases). Trimming shortened V by 3 bases and J by 5 bases, and 8 bases separated the two germline ends. This CDR3 contains 12 residues. Germline V gives CDR1 SGHRS, CDR2 YFSETQ. The variable domain in full, completed from reference TRBV5-1 and TRBJ1-1, reads KAGVTQTPRYLIKTRGQQVTLSCSPISGHRSVSWYQQTPGQGLQFLFEYFSETQRNKGNFPGRFSGRQFSNSRSEMNVSTLELGDSALYLCASSSEGTEAFFGQGTRLTVV.

This clonotype was seen a handful of times. J is TRBJ2-5 and V is TRBV12-3 or TRBV12-4, with 9 nucleotides matching TRBD2. The CDR3 covers 15 residues. J lost 4 bases, V lost 6 bases, and 9 bases had no gene match. The chain's CDR3 is CASREGLAGGETQYF. CDR3 DNA: TGTGCCAGCAGGGAGGGACTAGCAGGCGGAGAGACCCAGTACTTC.

A few counts support this clonotype. This chain links TRBV6-5 with TRBJ2-3, with D maybe TRBD1 (5 bases). The CDR3 has 16 residues. The V gene's germline CDR1 is MNHEY and CDR2 SVGAGI. Deletions cut 0 bases from V and 1 base from J, with 11 bases between. CDR3 DNA sequence: TGTGCCAGCAGTTACTCTCCCAGGGTTGGCACAGATACGCAGTATTTT. Its protein product is CASSYSPRVGTDTQYF.

This clonotype was detected a few times. The J gene is TRBJ1-1, the V gene TRBV12-5; D perhaps matches TRBD1 (6 bases). The CDR3 runs to 15 residues. The V gene lost 3 bases and the J gene lost 1 base, with 12 bases spanning the gap. CDR1 is LGHNT and CDR2 is FRNRAP in the germline V gene. CDR3 in DNA: TGTGCTAGTGGTTTCGCCACAGGGAGGAACACTGAAGCTTTCTTT. Amino acid sequence: CASGFATGRNTEAFF.

The J gene is TRBJ2-3, the V gene TRBV5-1; 7 bases map to TRBD1. This CDR3 has 18 amino acids. CDR1 is SGHRS, CDR2 YFSETQ, per germline. Unmatched junction bases numbered 18, after V lost 2 bases and J lost 6 bases. This CDR3 is CASSFFGRLQQGTDTQYF. CDR3 in DNA: TGCGCCAGCAGCTTTTTCGGACGACTGCAACAGGGGACCGATACGCAGTATTTT.

DNA of the CDR3: TGTGCCAGCAGTGCACGGACATCAAGCACAGATACGCAGTATTTT. Its translation is CASSARTSSTDTQYF. The chain joins TRBV6-1 to TRBJ2-3; possible D gene TRBD1, 5 bases. Trimming shortened V by 4 bases and J by 0 bases, and 11 bases separated the two germline ends. Germline CDR1 MNHNS, CDR2 SASEGT. This CDR3 region has 15 residues.

This clonotype came up a few times. This chain connects TRBV7-3 to TRBJ2-1; the D gene is possibly TRBD2 (6 bases). The CDR3 contains 16 residues. The germline V gene encodes CDR1 SGHTA and CDR2 FQGTGA. V was clipped by 5 bases and J by 7 bases, with 21 bases between them. The DNA of the CDR3 is TGTGCCAGCAGCCCCGGGGTGGGGGGTTTTGTAAATGAGCAGTTCTTC. Protein sequence: CASSPGVGGFVNEQFF.

CDR3 sequence (DNA): TGTGCCATCATAAAAGGAGAGACCCAGTACTTC. Translating gives CAIIKGETQYF. The J gene is TRBJ2-5, the V gene TRBV11-1; no reliable D call. Germline V gene lookup returns CDR1 SGHAT and CDR2 FQDESV (reference sequence). The CDR3 totals 11 residues. V was pared by 10 bases and J by 4 bases, with 10 bases between.

There are a few counts of this clonotype. The V call is TRBV6-5, the J call TRBJ2-3; D is uncertain. Trimming left V 5 bases short and J 3 bases short, with 12 bases between. The CDR3 is 14 residues long. Germline CDR1 MNHEY, CDR2 SVGAGI. The CDR3 here is CASSQNSITDTQYF. The DNA of the CDR3 is TGTGCCAGCAGTCAAAACAGCATTACAGATACGCAGTATTTT.

This clonotype was counted only a few times. The chain is built from TRBV12-5 and TRBJ2-2; 8 bases map to TRBD1. J gave up 6 bases and V 5 bases, and 11 bases lay outside the gene matches. The V gene's germline CDR1 is LGHNT and CDR2 FRNRAP. The CDR3 is 16 amino acids. This CDR3 reads CASGQMTGAISGELFF. The CDR3 region has the DNA TGTGCTAGTGGTCAAATGACAGGGGCGATTTCCGGGGAGCTGTTTTTT. Full variable domain (remainder filled in from reference TRBV12-5 and TRBJ2-2): DARVTQTPRHKVTEMGQEVTMRCQPILGHNTVFWYRQTMMQGLELLAYFRNRAPLDDSGMPKDRFSAEMPDATLATLKIQPSEPRDSAVYFCASGQMTGAISGELFFGEGSRLTVL.

This clonotype was seen more than once but under ten times. The V gene is TRBV4-3, the J gene TRBJ2-2, with D possibly being TRBD2 (6 bases). V was cut by 1 base and J by 6 bases, with 12 bases left in between. The CDR3 is made up of 15 amino acids. The germline V gene encodes CDR1 LGHNA and CDR2 YSLEER. The CDR3 nucleotides are TGCGCCAGCAGCCAAGCGGGGGTGAGACCCGGGGAGCTGTTTTTT. The encoded protein is CASSQAGVRPGELFF.

This clonotype turned up a few times. The rearrangement uses TRBV5-1 and TRBJ1-1; a possible D gene is TRBD1 (5 bases). Between the trimmed V and J ends, which lost 4 bases and 1 base, there was a span of 14 bases. Germline V gives CDR1 SGHRS, CDR2 YFSETQ. The CDR3 sequence is 15 residues long. The CDR3 bases are TGCGCCAGCAGCCAGACTCCCGGGGGGAACACTGAAGCTTTCTTT. Translated, it gives CASSQTPGGNTEAFF.

This chain links TRBV4-1 with TRBJ1-1; possibly TRBD1 for D (5 bases). The CDR3 consists of 15 residues. Deletions cut 5 bases from V and 5 bases from J, with 18 bases between. Germline V CDR1 and CDR2: MGHRA, YSYEKL. CDR3 loop: CASSAPGTSATEAFF. The CDR3 DNA follows: TGCGCCAGCAGCGCTCCCGGGACTTCCGCTACTGAAGCTTTCTTT.

This sequence joins TRBV14 and TRBJ2-1; possibly TRBD1 or TRBD2 for D (6 bases each). The germline V gene encodes CDR1 SGHDN and CDR2 FVKESK. The CDR3 is 16 residues long. The germline V and J ends were trimmed by 0 bases and 4 bases, with 13 bases remaining between them. CDR3 in amino acids: CASSQDWGASYNEQFF. Written as DNA, the CDR3 is TGTGCCAGCAGCCAAGATTGGGGGGCGTCATACAATGAGCAGTTCTTC.

This clonotype has ten or more counts. This sequence joins TRBV30 and TRBJ2-5, with D perhaps TRBD1 (5 bases). V gave up 3 bases and J gave up 1 base, with 9 bases separating them. The CDR3 sequence is 13 residues long. Looked up from germline, CDR1 is GTSNPN and CDR2 is SVGIG (reference sequence). CDR3 sequence reads: CAWRGAFQETQYF. The CDR3 DNA is TGTGCCTGGAGAGGGGCCTTCCAAGAGACCCAGTACTTC.

This clonotype was seen a handful of times. The chain employs TRBV2 and TRBJ2-2, with D unclear. The length of the CDR3 is 11 residues. From germline, CDR1 is SNHLY and CDR2 FYNNEI. The V end lost 4 bases, the J end lost 13 bases, and 10 bases lay between the germline ends. CDR3 in amino acids: CASSVLGALFF. The CDR3 DNA sequence: TGTGCCAGCAGTGTTCTGGGTGCGCTGTTTTTT.

This clonotype was recorded many times. The genes are TRBV18 and TRBJ2-7, with 7 bases lining up with TRBD2. V was clipped by 8 bases and J by 2 bases; unmatched bases: 6. This CDR3 has 13 amino acids. CDR1 and CDR2 (germline): KGHSH, LQKENI. The CDR3 DNA is TGTGCCAGCCGGACCGGGGGGACCTACGAGCAGTACGTC. It yields the protein CASRTGGTYEQYV.

The V and J genes are TRBV20-1 and TRBJ1-2; unclear D gene. V lost 0 bases and J lost 4, with 15 bases in between. The CDR3 is 15 amino acids. Germline values: CDR1 DFQATT, CDR2 SNEGSKA (reference sequence). The CDR3 coding sequence is TGCAGTGCTAGAGATTTGTTGGGCCTCCCCTATGGCTACACCTTC. Translated, it gives CSARDLLGLPYGYTF.

This clonotype showed up just a few times. The gene calls are TRBV4-1 and TRBJ2-1; D call uncertain. The V and J ends lost 0 bases and 10 bases respectively, with 10 bases between them. This CDR3 has 13 amino acids. Germline V gives CDR1 MGHRA, CDR2 YSYEKL. The CDR3 DNA sequence: TGCGCCAGCAGCCAAGATCGAAGTAGGGAGCAGTTCTTC. Protein product: CASSQDRSREQFF.

This clonotype has at least ten counts. The rearrangement joins TRBV5-1 to TRBJ2-5; D ambiguous. The V end lost 0 bases, the J end lost 2 bases, and 11 bases lay between the germline ends. The CDR3 extends over 15 amino acids. CDR1 is SGHRS and CDR2 is YFSETQ in the germline V gene. CDR3 nucleotides: TGCGCCAGCAGCTTGGAGGGTACGGCACAAGAGACCCAGTACTTC. Residues: CASSLEGTAQETQYF.

The V and J genes are TRBV5-1 and TRBJ1-1; TRBD1 might be the D (5 bases). Germline assignment: CDR1 SGHRS and CDR2 YFSETQ. Trimming shortened V by 7 bases and J by 1 base, and 17 bases separated the two germline ends. The CDR3 has 15 amino acids. The CDR3 bases are TGCGCCAGCGCGAGGGGTCAGACCGGGAACACTGAAGCTTTCTTT. It yields the protein CASARGQTGNTEAFF.

This clonotype was observed a handful of times. The V call is TRBV6-2 or TRBV6-3, the J call TRBJ2-3; D assignment may be TRBD1 or TRBD2 (6 bases each). The germline CDR1 and CDR2 sequences are MNHEY and SVGEGT. V was shortened by 6 bases and J by 4 bases, with 14 bases between the two germline ends. This CDR3 contains 14 residues. For the CDR3, the DNA is TGTGCCAGCAGCCCCTCGGGGGCAGCAGATACGCAGTATTTT. Residues: CASSPSGAADTQYF.

This clonotype was seen more than once but under ten times. This chain connects TRBV7-2 to TRBJ2-6, with D maybe TRBD1 (6 bases). Germline CDR1 and CDR2: SGHTA and FQGNSA. This CDR3 region has 17 residues. V was trimmed by 6 bases and J by 1 base, leaving 16 bases between them. Here the CDR3 reads CASRENRERSGANVLTF. The CDR3 DNA follows: TGTGCCAGCAGGGAGAACAGGGAAAGGTCTGGGGCCAACGTCCTGACTTTC.

The rearrangement uses TRBV6-1 and TRBJ2-5, with TRBD2 identical over 8 bases. This CDR3 has 18 residues. V dropped 0 bases and J dropped 2; count of bases not matched to a gene: 11. Germline values: CDR1 MNHNS, CDR2 SASEGT. CDR3 region: CASSEADYTSGGQETQYF. The CDR3 region has the DNA TGTGCCAGCAGTGAAGCGGACTATACGAGCGGGGGACAAGAGACCCAGTACTTC.

This clonotype was seen at least ten times. The chain combines TRBV25-1 with TRBJ1-3; 8 bases map to TRBD1. CDR1 is MGHDK and CDR2 is SYGVNS in the germline V gene. The ends lost 6 bases at V and 2 bases at J; junction bases unmatched: 3. This CDR3 is 14 amino acids long. This chain's CDR3 is CASRETGAGNTIYF. In DNA, the CDR3 is TGTGCCAGCAGAGAGACAGGGGCTGGAAACACCATATATTTT.

This clonotype turned up a few times. The chain couples TRBV4-2 to TRBJ2-7; TRBD1 aligns across 7 bases. Germline assignment: CDR1 LGHNA and CDR2 YNFKEQ. Trimming cost V 1 base and J 2 bases; bases outside gene matches: 2. This CDR3 is built from 14 residues. For the CDR3, the DNA is TGTGCCAGCAGCCAAGGGGACAGCACCTACGAGCAGTACTTC. Translating gives CASSQGDSTYEQYF.